Judged by abundance, the clone carrying this TCR beta chain is large. What it recognizes is unknown. CDR3 length: 17 residues. Germline lookup yields CDR1 SNHLY and CDR2 FYNNEI. Trimming at V came to 5 bases and at J to 4 bases, leaving 11 bases not matched to a gene. The sample belongs to a study of vaccination and CD4 T cells after COVID-19. About the research overall: Sampling post-COVID took place a median roughly 92 days after diagnosis (range 35 to 161).

The Oncomine TCR Beta short-read assay was applied to DNA of cultured CD4+ T cells. TCRdb re-analysed the PCR reads in MiXCR, keeping a single row per CDR3 protein. The sample lists around 4,000 distinct CDR3 sequences; approximately 19% were seen once. Treatment defined: approximately 11-day PBMC culture with coronavirus spike peptide pools or control peptides (ViraFEST assay). The sample taken for sequencing was CD4+ T cells from blood, cultured in vitro. The clonotype comes from a human donor who had recovered from COVID-19. The rearrangement links TRBV2 to TRBJ2-1; 10 bases agree with TRBD2. Here the CDR3 DNA reads TGTGCCAGCAGTCCCCTTAGCGGGGGGTCGCTATACAATGAGCAGTTCTTC. It codes for CASSPLSGGSLYNEQFF.